This passage covers 22 T cell receptor beta chains from one sample sequenced in a study of beta chain features in type 1 diabetes (dated by TCRdb to the late 2010s). The study at large found these results: A moderate but significant shortening of TCRB CDR3 length was observed in type 1 diabetes patients in all four CD4+ subsets.

The method behind the library was the immunoSEQ multiplex PCR assay. The entire isolated RNA was reverse transcribed using the High Capacity cDNA Reverse Transcription Kit, and thus expressed TCRB transcripts were sequenced. In TCRdb, the immuneACCESS table is reduced to in-frame sequences with V and J assigned. These tables do not hold every clone; where another copy was compared, an unresolved V gene accounts for under half, and the others remain unexplained. This sample gives hundreds of thousands of clones in total; 11% of them show up just once. The leading ten clones occupy about 0.018% of the sample. The antigens these receptors bind are not known. Sample: naive CD4+ T cells from blood. According to the study, the label for this sample's cell subset or site signals: true naive CD4+ T cells. All receptors derive from a man aged 25-40 years with type 1 diabetes.

This clone was found a few times. V is TRBV4-3 and J is TRBJ2-2; 7 bases are a match to TRBD1. CDR3 size: 17 residues. J gave up 2 bases and V 4 bases, and 10 bases lay outside the gene matches. Germline loops: CDR1 LGHNA, CDR2 YSLEER. CDR3 coding DNA: TGCGCCAGCAGCCTCGAACCGGGACAGATAAACACCGGGGAGCTGTTTTTT. Translated: CASSLEPGQINTGELFF.

The chain links TRBV6-6 to TRBJ2-5, with 14 bases that match TRBD2. Germline values: CDR1 MNHNY, CDR2 SVGAGI (reference sequence). The CDR3 sequence is 16 residues long. V shed 8 bases and J 1 base; nucleotides not matched to a gene: 6. The CDR3 spells CASGRGTSGGQETQYF. The CDR3 coding sequence is TGTGCCAGCGGGCGTGGGACTAGCGGGGGCCAAGAGACCCAGTACTTC.

This clone was counted a few times. At one end, the junction sequence differs from germline, possibly due to a read error. The genes are TRBV7-9 and TRBJ2-3; 7 bases line up with TRBD1. The CDR3 consists of 13 residues. The germline CDR1 and CDR2 sequences are SEHNR and FQNEAQ (reference sequence). The CDR3 is CASNLGGPDTQYF. CDR3 nucleotide sequence: TGTGCCAGCAACTTAGGGGGCCCAGATACGCAGTATTTT.

The rearrangement joins TRBV10-3 to TRBJ2-5; a possible D gene is TRBD2 (6 bases). The length of the CDR3 is 14 residues. Trimming took off 0 bases at V and 5 bases at J, with 10 bases between the two ends. In germline, CDR1 is ENHRY, CDR2 SYGVKD. The CDR3, as DNA: TGTGCCATCAGTGAGTCGAAGGGGAGGGAGACCCAGTACTTC. Protein: CAISESKGRETQYF.

This clone was observed a few times. The J gene is TRBJ2-5, the V gene TRBV29-1; TRBD2 matches at 11 bases. This CDR3 is 15 amino acids long. With V trimmed by 5 bases and J by 2 bases, 7 bases remained unmatched. Germline V CDR1 and CDR2: SQVTM, ANQGSEA. CDR3: CSVRGRLAGQETQYF. The CDR3 region has the DNA TGCAGCGTTAGGGGGAGACTAGCGGGGCAAGAGACCCAGTACTTC.

The J gene is TRBJ2-5, the V gene TRBV25-1; D perhaps matches TRBD1 (6 bases). The germline V gene encodes CDR1 MGHDK and CDR2 SYGVNS. The CDR3 runs 14 residues. V shed 3 bases and J shed 2 bases, with 10 bases lying between them. CDR3 sequence reads: CASSDWDTQETQYF. CDR3 nucleotide sequence: TGTGCCAGCAGTGATTGGGACACGCAAGAGACCCAGTACTTC.

This chain links TRBV6-5 with TRBJ2-3; 11 nucleotides match TRBD2. V lost 8 bases to trimming and J lost 1 base; unmatched junction nucleotides: 2. The CDR3 totals 14 residues. CDR1 and CDR2 from the germline V gene are MNHEY and SVGAGI. The CDR3 reads CASGTSGGTDTQYF. The CDR3 DNA reads as TGTGCCAGCGGGACTAGCGGAGGCACAGATACGCAGTATTTT.

V is TRBV2 and J is TRBJ1-2; 7 nucleotides align to TRBD1. The junction had 4 bases not matched to a gene; V was cut back by 5 bases and J by 7 bases. Per germline, CDR1 SNHLY and CDR2 FYNNEI. This CDR3 comprises 12 residues. Written as DNA, the CDR3 is TGTGCCAGCAGTCCCACAGGGGTTGGCTACACCTTC. It is translated as CASSPTGVGYTF.

This clone came up a few times. This chain links TRBV7-2 with TRBJ2-3; 7 positions match TRBD1. V lost 5 bases, J lost 6 bases, and 8 bases stayed unmatched. The CDR3 length is 14 residues. Germline CDR1 reads SGHTA; CDR2 reads FQGNSA. The CDR3 loop is CASSPQGRGDTQYF. The CDR3 DNA reads as TGTGCCAGCAGCCCACAGGGGAGAGGGGATACGCAGTATTTT. The full variable domain, rest sourced from reference TRBV7-2 and TRBJ2-3, is GAGVSQSPSNKVTEKGKDVELRCDPISGHTALYWYRQSLGQGLEFLIYFQGNSAPDKSGLPSDRFSAERTGGSVSTLTIQRTQQEDSAVYLCASSPQGRGDTQYFGPGTRLTVL.

This clone occurred a few times. The rearrangement joins TRBV18 to TRBJ2-5; D unresolved. Looked up from germline, CDR1 is KGHSH and CDR2 is LQKENI. V was pared by 5 bases and J by 0 bases, with 4 bases between. This CDR3 has 12 residues. This CDR3 reads CASSENQETQYF. The CDR3 DNA is TGTGCCAGCTCAGAGAACCAAGAGACCCAGTACTTC.

V gene TRBV4-1 combines with J gene TRBJ2-5, with 8 nucleotides matching TRBD1. The germline V gene has CDR1 MGHRA and CDR2 YSYEKL. Losses at the gene ends were 3 bases for V and 1 base for J; bases not matched to a gene: 4. The CDR3 has 15 residues. This chain's CDR3 is CASSQRQGTQETQYF. CDR3 bases: TGCGCCAGCAGCCAGAGACAGGGGACCCAAGAGACCCAGTACTTC.

This chain connects TRBV11-2 to TRBJ2-5, with D possibly TRBD1 on 6 matching bases. Germline-derived CDR1 and CDR2 are SGHAT and FQNNGV. This CDR3 comprises 16 residues. Trimming pared 7 bases from V and 3 bases from J, leaving 21 bases between. The CDR3 spells CASTLISWGQKETQYF. The CDR3 DNA follows: TGTGCCAGCACCTTGATATCATGGGGGCAGAAAGAGACCCAGTACTTC.

J is TRBJ2-3 and V is TRBV28, with a weak D call TRBD2 (5 bases). CDR3 length: 13 residues. Germline loops: CDR1 MDHEN, CDR2 SYDVKM. The V gene lost 6 bases and the J gene lost 3 bases, with 10 bases spanning the gap. The CDR3 DNA is TGTGCCAGCAGAAGGACTCCGACAGATACGCAGTATTTT. Its translation is CASRRTPTDTQYF.

This clone was detected only a few times. J is TRBJ1-5 and V is TRBV2; possible D gene TRBD1, 6 bases. The CDR3 spans 15 residues. Germline V gene sequence: CDR1 SNHLY, CDR2 FYNNEI. Trimming took off 4 bases at V and 2 bases at J, with 12 bases between the two ends. This CDR3 is CASSVEGGGNQPQHF. The CDR3 DNA follows: TGTGCCAGCAGTGTCGAAGGGGGAGGCAATCAGCCCCAGCATTTT.

This clone was seen a few times. The same CDR3 is also encoded by other DNA sequences in this sample. The V and J genes are TRBV5-1 and TRBJ2-5; D is perhaps TRBD2 (6 bases). This CDR3 is 14 amino acids long. Germline V gives CDR1 SGHRS, CDR2 YFSETQ. The V and J ends lost 0 bases and 4 bases respectively, with 10 bases between them. CDR3: CASSLGQGGETQYF. In DNA form, the CDR3 reads TGCGCCAGCAGCTTGGGCCAGGGAGGAGAGACCCAGTACTTC.

The table lists this clone with a few counts. V gene TRBV4-1 combines with J gene TRBJ2-2; a weak D match, TRBD2 (6 bases). Germline V gene lookup returns CDR1 MGHRA and CDR2 YSYEKL. V lost 0 bases to trimming and J lost 7 bases, with 21 bases between them. The CDR3 sequence is 18 residues long. This CDR3 is CASSQEGFRRGWVGELFF. CDR3 DNA: TGCGCCAGCAGCCAAGAAGGCTTCCGGAGGGGTTGGGTCGGGGAGCTGTTTTTT.

This clone was observed a few times. The chain uses TRBV28 and TRBJ1-2; 7 bases line up with TRBD1. Trimming at V came to 5 bases and at J to 2 bases, leaving 5 bases not matched to a gene. Germline loops: CDR1 MDHEN, CDR2 SYDVKM. The CDR3 spans 14 residues. In DNA form, the CDR3 reads TGTGCCAGCAGTAACCCGGGACAGAACTATGGCTACACCTTC. It translates to CASSNPGQNYGYTF.

The chain combines TRBV5-6 with TRBJ1-6, with a tentative D call TRBD1 (5 bases). The CDR3 has 14 amino acids. Germline CDR1 is SGHDT and CDR2 is YYEEEE. Trimming stripped 0 bases from V and 10 bases from J, with 11 bases between. The CDR3 loop reads CASSLGQGRSPLHF. In DNA, the CDR3 is TGTGCCAGCAGCTTGGGTCAGGGTCGCTCACCCCTCCACTTT.

V and J are TRBV9 and TRBJ2-3, with 8 bases lining up with TRBD2. The junction had 7 bases not matched to a gene; V was cut back by 2 bases and J by 2 bases. From germline, CDR1 is SGDLS and CDR2 YYNGEE. This CDR3 is 16 amino acids long. CDR3 sequence: CASSVGRGALTDTQYF. The CDR3 nucleotides are TGTGCCAGCAGCGTGGGGCGGGGGGCGCTCACAGATACGCAGTATTTT.

V gene TRBV9 combines with J gene TRBJ2-6; D perhaps matches TRBD1 (5 bases). Germline CDR1 and CDR2: SGDLS and YYNGEE. This CDR3 spans 15 amino acids. Trimming left V 3 bases short and J 0 bases short, with 7 bases between. CDR3 coding DNA: TGTGCCAGCAGCGAGCAGGGCTCTGGGGCCAACGTCCTGACTTTC. This codes for CASSEQGSGANVLTF. The full variable domain, with the rest looked up from reference TRBV9 and TRBJ2-6, is DSGVTQTPKHLITATGQRVTLRCSPRSGDLSVYWYQQSLDQGLQFLIQYYNGEERAKGNILERFSAQQFPDLHSELNLSSLELGDSALYFCASSEQGSGANVLTFGAGSRLTVL.

This clone was seen more than once but under ten times. CDR3 loop: CASLLPGSNEQYF. As DNA, the CDR3 is TGTGCCAGCCTCCTCCCCGGGAGTAACGAGCAGTACTTC. The chain is built from TRBV6-8 and TRBJ2-7, with TRBD2 as a possible D gene (6 bases). This CDR3 is 13 amino acids long. Germline-derived CDR1 and CDR2 are MNHGY and SAAAGT. With 8 bases removed from V and 5 bases from J, the gap between germline ends came to 16 bases.

This clone occurred a few times. DNA of the CDR3: TGTGCCAGCTCGCCCAGGACAGGGTCCAAAGAGACCCAGTACTTC. Residues: CASSPRTGSKETQYF. The chain combines TRBV18 with TRBJ2-5; TRBD1 aligns across 8 bases. Germline V gene lookup returns CDR1 KGHSH and CDR2 LQKENI. V gave up 6 bases and J gave up 3 bases; unmatched junction bases: 9. This CDR3 has 15 amino acids.